These 25 T cell receptor beta chains were sequenced from one sample in a study of blood T cell repertoires in COVID-19. Produced via immunoSEQ multiplex PCR; TCRdb's table is partial and in-frame only. The table records 45,000 to 55,000 clones, 86% of them present only once. Sequenced material: peripheral blood. These TCRs come from a woman over 75 with acute or convalescent COVID-19.

CDR3 sequence: CAWSQGASYNEQFF. The DNA of the CDR3 is TGTGCCTGGAGTCAGGGGGCCTCCTACAATGAGCAGTTCTTC. This chain connects TRBV30 to TRBJ2-1; TRBD1 aligns across 8 bases. The CDR3 contains 14 residues. V shed 2 bases and J 0 bases; nucleotides not matched to a gene: 0. Germline CDR1 reads GTSNPN; CDR2 reads SVGIG (reference sequence).

The rearrangement uses TRBV19 and TRBJ2-1; 14 bases map to TRBD2. V lost 10 bases to trimming and J lost 7 bases; unmatched junction nucleotides: 6. The CDR3 has 14 amino acids. From germline, CDR1 is LNHDA and CDR2 SQIVND (reference sequence). CDR3: CATQGLAGVNEQFF. The CDR3 DNA follows: TGTGCCACCCAGGGACTAGCGGGAGTAAATGAGCAGTTCTTC.

The V call is TRBV6-6, the J call TRBJ2-1; TRBD2 aligns across 13 bases. This CDR3 comprises 16 residues. Germline V gene lookup returns CDR1 MNHNY and CDR2 SVGAGI (reference sequence). V lost 5 bases to trimming and J lost 6 bases; unmatched junction nucleotides: 7. The CDR3 reads CASSQRTSGSGNEQFF. The CDR3 region has the DNA TGTGCCAGCAGTCAGCGGACTAGCGGGAGTGGCAATGAGCAGTTCTTC.

The CDR3 DNA follows: TGTGCCAGTAGTATAGGTTTGGCCTATTCACCCCTCCACTTT. This encodes CASSIGLAYSPLHF. V and J are TRBV19 and TRBJ1-6; D remains unclear. Germline loops: CDR1 LNHDA, CDR2 SQIVND (reference sequence). V lost 1 base, J lost 8 bases, and 9 bases lay in between. This CDR3 spans 14 amino acids.

In its sample, this clone was seen once. V usage is TRBV11-3 and J usage is TRBJ1-3; D remains unclear. The CDR3 consists of 16 residues. Trimming removed 5 bases at V and 0 bases at J, with 14 bases between. The V gene's germline CDR1 is SGHNT and CDR2 YENEEA. This chain's CDR3 is CASSPQTAVSGNTIYF. The CDR3 DNA reads as TGTGCCAGCAGCCCCCAGACGGCGGTCTCTGGAAACACCATATATTTT.

J is TRBJ1-5 and V is TRBV6-4; TRBD1 might be the D (5 bases). The V and J ends lost 5 bases and 3 bases respectively, with 8 bases between them. The germline gives CDR1 MRHNA, CDR2 SNTAGT. The CDR3 length is 13 residues. CDR3 nucleotides: TGTGCCAGCAGTCCAGGGCTCAATCAGCCCCAGCATTTT. Its protein product is CASSPGLNQPQHF.

The chain has TRBV6-2 or TRBV6-3 and TRBJ1-5; 9 bases align to TRBD1. Unmatched junction bases numbered 11, after V lost 4 bases and J lost 1 base. This CDR3 spans 18 amino acids. In germline, CDR1 is MNHEY, CDR2 SVGEGT. The CDR3 region is CASSSPIGTGLSNQPQHF. Here the CDR3 DNA reads TGTGCCAGCAGTTCTCCAATCGGGACAGGGTTGAGCAATCAGCCCCAGCATTTT.

The chain uses TRBV19 and TRBJ2-2, with 11 bases matching TRBD1. This CDR3 has 16 amino acids. The germline V gene has CDR1 LNHDA and CDR2 SQIVND (reference sequence). The V segment lost 5 bases and the J segment 4 bases; nucleotides outside the gene matches: 6. The CDR3 spells CASSLDRGLVTGELFF. The CDR3 DNA reads TGTGCCAGTAGTTTGGACAGGGGGCTTGTCACCGGGGAGCTGTTTTTT.

The chain recombines TRBV7-8 with TRBJ1-6; D is unresolved. CDR3 length equals 13 residues. Germline CDR1 reads SGHVS; CDR2 reads FQNEAQ. V lost 5 bases and J lost 8, with 10 bases in between. CDR3 protein: CASSPGGDSPLHF. In nucleotides, the CDR3 is TGTGCCAGCAGCCCTGGCGGGGATTCACCCCTCCACTTT.

This clone was seen just once. Its ends do not fully match the called genes, so a read error is possible. The chain employs TRBV7-7 and TRBJ1-1, with D hard to call. The CDR3 is 13 amino acids. Germline V gives CDR1 SSHAT, CDR2 FNYEAQ (reference sequence). In DNA form, the CDR3 reads TGTGCTAGCAGCTCCACAGCTGGGACTGAAGCTTTCTTT. Its translation: CASSSTAGTEAFF.

This clone showed up just a few times. The CDR3 nucleotides are TGTGCCAGCAGCTTAGGGCCCAATCGGGTCACCGGGGAGCTGTTTTTT. Translating gives CASSLGPNRVTGELFF. The rearrangement joins TRBV13 to TRBJ2-2, with unresolved D. Trimming pared 0 bases from V and 4 bases from J, leaving 12 bases between. The V gene's germline CDR1 is PRHDT and CDR2 FYEKMQ (reference sequence). The CDR3 is 16 residues long.

This chain links TRBV5-1 with TRBJ2-1; TRBD1 matches 8 bases. This CDR3 is built from 15 residues. Per germline, CDR1 SGHRS and CDR2 YFSETQ. V was pared by 6 bases and J by 5 bases, with 10 bases of the junction left unmatched. CDR3 coding DNA: TGCGCCAGCATCCCACAGGGGGGCGTAGACAATGAGCAGTTCTTC. Protein: CASIPQGGVDNEQFF. The variable domain in full, completed from reference TRBV5-1 and TRBJ2-1, reads KAGVTQTPRYLIKTRGQQVTLSCSPISGHRSVSWYQQTPGQGLQFLFEYFSETQRNKGNFPGRFSGRQFSNSRSEMNVSTLELGDSALYLCASIPQGGVDNEQFFGPGTRLTVL.

The rearrangement links TRBV2 to TRBJ2-3; D uncertain. This CDR3 spans 11 amino acids. The germline V and J ends were trimmed by 6 bases and 6 bases, with 7 bases remaining between them. Per germline, CDR1 SNHLY and CDR2 FYNNEI. The chain's CDR3 is CASRLVDTQYF. The CDR3, as DNA: TGTGCCAGCAGACTGGTGGATACGCAGTATTTT.

The CDR3 sequence: CASSLTMGQYNEQFF. The CDR3 coding sequence is TGCGCCAGCAGCCTCACCATGGGACAGTACAATGAGCAGTTCTTC. The rearrangement joins TRBV4-1 to TRBJ2-1; 7 bases line up with TRBD1. The germline CDR1 and CDR2 sequences are MGHRA and YSYEKL. The CDR3 runs to 15 residues. Trimming removed 4 bases from V and 4 bases from J; junction bases left unmatched: 7.

The chain combines TRBV5-1 with TRBJ2-5; D remains unclear. The CDR3 consists of 18 residues. Germline-derived CDR1 and CDR2 are SGHRS and YFSETQ. V lost 7 bases and J lost 5, with 30 bases in between. The CDR3 protein is CASAISSVALRFGETQYF. As DNA, the CDR3 is TGCGCCAGCGCTATCTCTTCCGTGGCTTTGCGGTTCGGGGAGACCCAGTACTTC.

The CDR3 here is CASSVEGTGRTGELFF. The CDR3 bases are TGTGCCAGCAGCGTAGAAGGGACAGGGAGGACCGGGGAGCTGTTTTTT. V gene TRBV9 combines with J gene TRBJ2-2; 9 bases fit TRBD1. Germline loops: CDR1 SGDLS, CDR2 YYNGEE. Trimming cost V 0 bases and J 5 bases; bases outside gene matches: 5. The CDR3 loop spans 16 amino acids. Supplemented by reference TRBV9 and TRBJ2-2, the full variable domain reads DSGVTQTPKHLITATGQRVTLRCSPRSGDLSVYWYQQSLDQGLQFLIQYYNGEERAKGNILERFSAQQFPDLHSELNLSSLELGDSALYFCASSVEGTGRTGELFFGEGSRLTVL.

This clone was seen a single time. The rearrangement uses TRBV3-1 (or the pseudogene TRBV3-2) and TRBJ2-7; no clear D. V was shortened by 2 bases and J by 5 bases, with 4 bases between the two germline ends. The CDR3 length is 11 residues. Germline CDR1 LGHDT, CDR2 YNNKEL (reference sequence). The CDR3 loop is CASSQTDEQYF. CDR3 in DNA: TGTGCCAGCAGCCAAACTGACGAGCAGTACTTC.

The chain combines TRBV14 with TRBJ2-1, with a tentative D call TRBD1 (6 bases). The germline V and J ends were trimmed by 3 bases and 10 bases, with 16 bases remaining between them. This CDR3 contains 14 residues. Per the germline V gene, CDR1 is SGHDN and CDR2 is FVKESK. The CDR3 DNA reads as TGTGCCAGCAGCCAGGATACAGGGTGGCGCGAGCAGTTCTTC. This codes for CASSQDTGWREQFF.

This clone occurred once. This sequence joins TRBV12-3 or TRBV12-4 and TRBJ1-1; D call uncertain. Trimming pared 7 bases from V and 3 bases from J, leaving 9 bases between. The CDR3 is 12 amino acids. CDR3 residues: CASMGFDTEAFF. CDR3 nucleotides: TGTGCCAGCATGGGCTTCGACACTGAAGCTTTCTTT.

This clone has a single count. The chain has TRBV9 and TRBJ2-2; 7 bases are shared with TRBD2. The germline CDR1 and CDR2 sequences are SGDLS and YYNGEE. With V trimmed by 0 bases and J by 4 bases, 6 bases remained unmatched. This CDR3 contains 16 residues. CDR3 nucleotide sequence: TGTGCCAGCAGCGTAGCTTTACTAGCGAGCACCGGGGAGCTGTTTTTT. Protein: CASSVALLASTGELFF.

The rearrangement uses TRBV6-5 and TRBJ2-7; TRBD1 might be the D (5 bases). Trimming took 6 bases from V and 6 from J, leaving 9 bases between them. The germline gives CDR1 MNHEY, CDR2 SVGAGI. The CDR3 runs to 11 residues. The CDR3 nucleotides are TGTGCCAGCAGCAGGACATCCGAGCAGTACGTC. It encodes CASSRTSEQYV.

This clone was observed once. The V gene is TRBV5-1, the J gene TRBJ2-1; D is perhaps TRBD1 (5 bases). The CDR3 has 15 amino acids. From germline, CDR1 is SGHRS and CDR2 YFSETQ. V was shortened by 4 bases and J by 4 bases, with 15 bases between the two germline ends. The CDR3 nucleotides are TGCGCCAGCAGCCAGGGTGGGGCCCGTTACAATGAGCAGTTCTTC. This codes for CASSQGGARYNEQFF.

This chain uses TRBV27 with TRBJ2-6, with 8 bases lining up with TRBD1. Losses at the gene ends were 5 bases for V and 3 bases for J; bases not matched to a gene: 9. CDR3 length: 17 residues. Germline CDR1 reads MNHEY; CDR2 reads SMNVEV (reference sequence). For the CDR3, the DNA is TGTGCCAGCAGTCCCAGGACAGGGTTGGGTGGGGCCAACGTCCTGACTTTC. Translated: CASSPRTGLGGANVLTF.

The V gene is TRBV7-3, the J gene TRBJ2-2, with 8 nucleotides matching TRBD2. This CDR3 region has 13 residues. J lost 6 bases, V lost 4 bases, and 1 base had no gene match. Germline-derived CDR1 and CDR2 are SGHTA and FQGTGA. This CDR3 is CASSSREAGELFF. CDR3 nucleotides: TGTGCCAGCAGCTCGCGGGAGGCCGGGGAGCTGTTTTTT.

The J gene is TRBJ1-2, the V gene TRBV6-5; a weak D match, TRBD1 (5 bases). V dropped 5 bases and J dropped 6 bases, with 16 bases sitting between them. Germline V gives CDR1 MNHEY, CDR2 SVGAGI. This CDR3 has 14 amino acids. The CDR3 is CASSLHGGTDGYTF. Written as DNA, the CDR3 is TGTGCCAGCAGTCTCCATGGGGGGACCGATGGCTACACCTTC.